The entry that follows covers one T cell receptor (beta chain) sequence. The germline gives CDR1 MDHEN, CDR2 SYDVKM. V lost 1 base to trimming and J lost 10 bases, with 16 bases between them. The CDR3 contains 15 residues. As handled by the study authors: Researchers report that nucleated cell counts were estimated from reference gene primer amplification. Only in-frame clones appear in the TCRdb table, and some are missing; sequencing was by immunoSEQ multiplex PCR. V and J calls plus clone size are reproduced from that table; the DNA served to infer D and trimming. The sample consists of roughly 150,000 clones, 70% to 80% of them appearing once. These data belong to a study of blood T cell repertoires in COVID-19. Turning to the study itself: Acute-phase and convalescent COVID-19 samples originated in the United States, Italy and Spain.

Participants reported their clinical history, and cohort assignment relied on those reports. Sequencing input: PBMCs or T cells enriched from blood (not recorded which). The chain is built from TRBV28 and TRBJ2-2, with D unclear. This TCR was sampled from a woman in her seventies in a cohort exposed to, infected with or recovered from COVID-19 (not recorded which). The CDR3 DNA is TGTGCCAGCAGTTTATTAGGCGCAGGCTCGGAGGAGCTGTTTTTT. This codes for CASSLLGAGSEELFF.